Each of the 10 T cell receptor beta chains below was sequenced from the same sample in a study of OX40 agonist ivuxolimab in advanced cancers. Some clones are missing from TCRdb's copy, which holds only in-frame ones; the method was immunoSEQ multiplex PCR. This sample yields 15,000 to 20,000 clones, of which just under 75% are seen a single time; 33% belongs to the top ten. The starting material was CD4+ or CD8+ T cells sorted from blood, obtained in a trial of the OX40 agonist ivuxolimab. The receptors were sampled from an adult with an advanced solid tumor such as melanoma, head and neck, liver or kidney cancer.

This sequence joins TRBV7-2 and TRBJ2-7; a weak D match, TRBD2 (5 bases). CDR3 length: 14 residues. V lost 4 bases and J 2 bases, leaving 12 bases between the germline ends. Germline V gene lookup returns CDR1 SGHTA and CDR2 FQGNSA. The CDR3 region has the DNA TGTGCCAGCAGCTCCCGGGATCAACCCTACGAGCAGTACTTC. It yields the protein CASSSRDQPYEQYF. Based on the CDR3 plus reference TRBV7-2 and TRBJ2-7, the full variable domain is GAGVSQSPSNKVTEKGKDVELRCDPISGHTALYWYRQSLGQGLEFLIYFQGNSAPDKSGLPSDRFSAERTGGSVSTLTIQRTQQEDSAVYLCASSSRDQPYEQYFGPGTRLTVT.

The chain combines TRBV5-6 with TRBJ1-5; D might be TRBD1 (6 bases). V was pared by 1 base and J by 9 bases, with 17 bases between. CDR1 is SGHDT and CDR2 is YYEEEE in the germline V gene. The CDR3 contains 15 residues. The CDR3 is CASSLWTVRGGPQHF. CDR3 nucleotides: TGTGCCAGCAGCTTGTGGACAGTCAGGGGAGGGCCCCAGCATTTT.

The rearrangement links TRBV28 to TRBJ2-7; 7 nucleotides agree with TRBD1. The CDR3 spans 13 residues. V trimming: 6 bases; J trimming: 6 bases; junction bases outside the gene matches: 8. CDR1 is MDHEN and CDR2 is SYDVKM in the germline V gene. In nucleotides, the CDR3 is TGTGCCAGCAGCATAACAGGGGTGAGCGAGCAGTACTTC. The encoded protein is CASSITGVSEQYF. Full variable domain (missing parts from reference TRBV28 and TRBJ2-7): DVKVTQSSRYLVKRTGEKVFLECVQDMDHENMFWYRQDPGLGLRLIYFSYDVKMKEKGDIPEGYSVSREKKERFSLILESASTNQTSMYLCASSITGVSEQYFGPGTRLTVT.

This clone was seen once. The genes are TRBV29-1 and TRBJ2-2; possibly TRBD1 for D (6 bases). V was shortened by 5 bases and J by 3 bases, with 16 bases between the two germline ends. This CDR3 is built from 15 residues. Germline V gives CDR1 SQVTM, CDR2 ANQGSEA. CDR3 protein: CSVFRGEGDTGELFF. The CDR3 region has the DNA TGCAGCGTTTTCAGGGGAGAGGGGGACACCGGGGAGCTGTTTTTT.

The chain employs TRBV13 and TRBJ2-7, with D tentatively TRBD2 (6 bases). Germline V lookup: CDR1 PRHDT, CDR2 FYEKMQ (reference sequence). CDR3 length equals 13 residues. The V end lost 7 bases, the J end lost 2 bases, and 12 bases lay between the germline ends. CDR3 bases: TGTGCCAGCATCAAACGGGGGACCTACGAGCAGTACTTC. Its translation: CASIKRGTYEQYF.

The chain carries TRBV4-3 and TRBJ2-7; D is unclear. The CDR3 extends over 15 amino acids. V shed 0 bases and J shed 3 bases, with 12 bases lying between them. Germline CDR1 and CDR2: LGHNA and YSLEER. The DNA of the CDR3 is TGCGCCAGCAGCCAAGAGGAAGGCCAGGTCTACGAGCAGTACTTC. Translating gives CASSQEEGQVYEQYF.

The table lists this clone with a few counts. The chain links TRBV7-9 to TRBJ2-1; the D gene is possibly TRBD1 (6 bases). The CDR3 length is 14 residues. Trimming stripped 7 bases from V and 3 bases from J, with 13 bases between. CDR1 is SEHNR and CDR2 is FQNEAQ in the germline V gene (reference sequence). The CDR3 region has the DNA TGTGCCAGCACTATTCTGGACAGCTACAATGAGCAGTTCTTC. Amino acids: CASTILDSYNEQFF. Full variable domain (remainder filled in from reference TRBV7-9 and TRBJ2-1): DTGVSQNPRHKITKRGQNVTFRCDPISEHNRLYWYRQTLGQGPEFLTYFQNEAQLEKSRLLSDRFSAERPKGSFSTLEIQRTEQGDSAMYLCASTILDSYNEQFFGPGTRLTVL.

The table lists this clone with a count of one. The V gene is TRBV10-1, the J gene TRBJ2-1, with 9 bases aligning to TRBD2. Germline-derived CDR1 and CDR2 are WNHNN and SYGVQD (reference sequence). The V gene end was trimmed by 0 bases and the J gene end by 1 base; junction bases not matched to a gene: 7. CDR3 size: 18 residues. CDR3 in amino acids: CASSESSSGRKSYNEQFF. CDR3 coding DNA: TGCGCCAGCAGTGAGTCGAGTAGCGGGAGAAAATCCTACAATGAGCAGTTCTTC.

The V gene is TRBV27, the J gene TRBJ1-2, with 12 positions matching TRBD1. V lost 2 bases to trimming and J lost 7 bases; unmatched junction nucleotides: 2. This CDR3 contains 14 residues. Per germline, CDR1 MNHEY and CDR2 SMNVEV (reference sequence). For the CDR3, the DNA is TGTGCCAGCAGTTTAGGGACAGGGGGCCTTGGCTACACCTTC. It is translated as CASSLGTGGLGYTF.

The chain carries TRBV7-3 and TRBJ1-2; the D is unclear. The germline V gene has CDR1 SGHTA and CDR2 FQGTGA. Trimming removed 1 base from V and 2 bases from J, with 11 bases in between. The CDR3 has 15 amino acids. CDR3 DNA: TGTGCCAGCAGCTTAAGTGGGGATTTCAACTATGGCTACACCTTC. Protein product: CASSLSGDFNYGYTF.